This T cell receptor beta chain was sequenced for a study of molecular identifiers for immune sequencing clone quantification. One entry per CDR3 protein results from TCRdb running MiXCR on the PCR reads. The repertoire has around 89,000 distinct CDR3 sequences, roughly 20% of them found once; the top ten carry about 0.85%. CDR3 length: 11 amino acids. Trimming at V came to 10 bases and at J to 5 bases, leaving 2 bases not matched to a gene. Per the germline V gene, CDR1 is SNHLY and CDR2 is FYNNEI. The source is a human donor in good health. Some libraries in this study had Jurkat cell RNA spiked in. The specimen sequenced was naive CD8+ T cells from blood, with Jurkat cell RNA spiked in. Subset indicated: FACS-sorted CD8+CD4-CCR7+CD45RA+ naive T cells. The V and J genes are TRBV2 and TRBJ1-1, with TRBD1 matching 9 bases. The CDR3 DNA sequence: TGTGCCATTGGACAGGGGACTGAAGCTTTCTTT. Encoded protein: CAIGQGTEAFF.